This passage covers 25 T cell receptor beta chains from one sample sequenced in a study of vaccination effects on CD4 cells after COVID-19 (dated by TCRdb to 2022 to 2024). Library preparation used the immunoSEQ multiplex PCR assay. The table was pulled from immuneACCESS by TCRdb, which kept in-frame rearrangements only. Such tables lose some clones; where checked, under half of the loss comes from unresolved V genes, and the rest has no known cause. The sample table holds tens of thousands of clones, of which more than 65% were seen once. 2.9% of the sample comes from the top ten. The antigens these receptors bind are not known. In the ViraFEST assay, PBMC were stimulated with viral peptide pools, and antigen-specific CD4+ T cell clonotypes were then identified by expansion using TCR sequencing. After around 10 days of culture, CD4+ T cells were isolated with the EasySep CD4+ T cell isolation kit. Healthy vaccine recipients had no prior SARS-CoV-2 infection, confirmed by negative nucleocapsid antibodies before and after vaccination.

The starting material was CD4+ T cells from PBMCs cultured with HCoV-NL63 spike peptides, obtained before COVID-19 vaccination. Sample cell subset or site, as interpreted from the label and publication: HCoV-NL63 spike overlapping peptide pool stimulation. The receptors shown here come from a human donor who received a COVID-19 vaccine.

This chain connects TRBV19 to TRBJ1-4; D might be TRBD1 (5 bases). The length of the CDR3 is 14 residues. The germline gives CDR1 LNHDA, CDR2 SQIVND (reference sequence). Trimming left V 8 bases short and J 5 bases short, with 15 bases between. The CDR3 reads CASADRNYNEKLFF. CDR3 nucleotides: TGTGCCAGTGCCGACAGAAATTACAATGAAAAACTGTTTTTT.

The chain recombines TRBV24-1 with TRBJ1-1; 9 nucleotides match TRBD1. Trimming removed 3 bases from V and 1 base from J; junction bases left unmatched: 2. This CDR3 has 15 residues. Germline CDR1 KGHDR, CDR2 SFDVKD. CDR3 protein: CATSDPGQGNTEAFF. The CDR3 DNA reads TGTGCCACCAGTGATCCGGGACAGGGGAACACTGAAGCTTTCTTT.

This clone was recorded only once. The chain couples TRBV6-4 to TRBJ2-1; 9 bases align to TRBD2. J was trimmed by 6 bases and V by 4 bases; bases with no gene match: 4. Germline-derived CDR1 and CDR2 are MRHNA and SNTAGT. This CDR3 spans 14 amino acids. The CDR3 region is CASSAQRGVNEQFF. For the CDR3, the DNA is TGTGCCAGCAGTGCACAGCGGGGGGTCAATGAGCAGTTCTTC.

This sequence joins TRBV4-1 and TRBJ1-3; D call uncertain. The CDR3 runs to 17 residues. Per the germline V gene, CDR1 is MGHRA and CDR2 is YSYEKL. The V end was cut by 0 bases, the J end by 0 bases, with 12 bases between. The CDR3 is CASSQDFGKGSGNTIYF. CDR3 bases: TGCGCCAGCAGCCAAGATTTCGGGAAGGGCTCTGGAAACACCATATATTTT.

The chain has TRBV30 and TRBJ2-2; 7 bases align to TRBD2. The CDR3 runs 14 residues. Germline V gene data show CDR1 as GTSNPN and CDR2 as SVGIG (reference sequence). CDR3 bases: TGTGCGCGTGGGGGGGTTCAATACACCGGGGAGCTGTTTTTT. This codes for CARGGVQYTGELFF. Looking up the rest from reference TRBV30 and TRBJ2-2 gives the full variable domain: SQTIHQWPATLVQPVGSPLSLECTVEGTSNPNLYWYRQAAGRGLQLLFYSVGIGQISSEVPQNLSASRPQDRQFILSSKKLLLSDSGFYLCARGGVQYTGELFFGEGSRLTVL.

This clone was detected once. The rearrangement joins TRBV18 to TRBJ1-5, with D possibly TRBD1 on 5 matching bases. The CDR3 covers 15 residues. Germline lookup yields CDR1 KGHSH and CDR2 LQKENI. V was trimmed by 2 bases and J by 4 bases, leaving 12 bases between them. Written as DNA, the CDR3 is TGTGCCAGCTCACCATTCCAGGGTACGAATCAGCCCCAGCATTTT. It encodes CASSPFQGTNQPQHF.

This clone was seen only once. CDR3 DNA: TGTGCCAGCAGATTACAGGGAACAGATACGCAGTATTTT. It is translated as CASRLQGTDTQYF. This chain joins TRBV28 and TRBJ2-3; possible D gene TRBD1, 6 bases. Trimming pared 6 bases from V and 3 bases from J, leaving 10 bases between. The CDR3 is 13 amino acids. Germline CDR1 MDHEN, CDR2 SYDVKM.

The chain uses TRBV7-2 and TRBJ2-3; 7 bases map to TRBD1. The CDR3 has 15 amino acids. Germline V gene sequence: CDR1 SGHTA, CDR2 FQGNSA. Trimming removed 6 bases from V and 0 bases from J; junction bases left unmatched: 6. CDR3 in amino acids: CASSGQVSSTDTQYF. CDR3 nucleotides: TGTGCCAGCAGTGGACAGGTCTCTAGCACAGATACGCAGTATTTT.

This chain uses TRBV6-5 with TRBJ2-5; 8 bases agree with TRBD1. V dropped 6 bases and J dropped 4; count of bases not matched to a gene: 7. The CDR3 length is 14 residues. In germline, CDR1 is MNHEY, CDR2 SVGAGI. As DNA, the CDR3 is TGTGCCAGCAGACTCAGGGGGCTAGGAGAGACCCAGTACTTC. Translation: CASRLRGLGETQYF.

This clone has only a few counts. The chain carries TRBV18 and TRBJ2-2, with 7 bases matching TRBD1. This CDR3 is 16 amino acids long. Trimming took 3 bases from V and 5 from J; bases not matched to a gene: 9. CDR1 and CDR2 from the germline V gene are KGHSH and LQKENI. This CDR3 is CASSPPTGRETGELFF. Written as DNA, the CDR3 is TGTGCCAGCTCACCCCCGACAGGGAGAGAAACCGGGGAGCTGTTTTTT.

The V call is TRBV5-6, the J call TRBJ1-3, with a tentative D call TRBD1 (5 bases). Germline V gives CDR1 SGHDT, CDR2 YYEEEE. V lost 6 bases and J lost 8, with 18 bases in between. There are 14 residues in the CDR3. CDR3 nucleotides: TGTGCCAGCATCAGATTCGGGGGTGGTCACACCATATATTTT. Encoded protein: CASIRFGGGHTIYF.

The chain combines TRBV25-1 with TRBJ1-4; D is perhaps TRBD1 (5 bases). Germline CDR1 is MGHDK and CDR2 is SYGVNS. V was cut by 6 bases and J by 6 bases, with 11 bases left in between. The CDR3 runs to 13 residues. The CDR3 reads CASRPGTDEKLFF. For the CDR3, the DNA is TGTGCCAGCAGGCCCGGGACGGATGAAAAACTGTTTTTT.

The chain has TRBV9 and TRBJ2-3; D perhaps matches TRBD2 (5 bases). Per the germline V gene, CDR1 is SGDLS and CDR2 is YYNGEE. The V and J ends lost 3 bases and 0 bases respectively, with 14 bases between them. This CDR3 has 16 amino acids. In DNA form, the CDR3 reads TGTGCCAGCAGCGGCAAGGAGGCAACTAGCACAGATACGCAGTATTTT. This translates into CASSGKEATSTDTQYF.

The chain is built from TRBV7-2 and TRBJ2-2; 9 positions agree with TRBD2. V dropped 1 base and J dropped 6; count of bases not matched to a gene: 6. CDR1 is SGHTA and CDR2 is FQGNSA in the germline V gene. This CDR3 spans 16 amino acids. The CDR3 loop is CASSLVASGVPGELFF. CDR3 coding DNA: TGTGCCAGCAGCTTAGTCGCTAGCGGGGTACCCGGGGAGCTGTTTTTT.

The genes are TRBV24-1 and TRBJ1-2; 10 bases align to TRBD1. The length of the CDR3 is 15 residues. Per the germline V gene, CDR1 is KGHDR and CDR2 is SFDVKD. With 2 bases clipped from V and 7 bases from J, the junction kept 6 bases outside the gene matches. CDR3 sequence reads: CATSDSRDRGFGYTF. Written as DNA, the CDR3 is TGTGCCACCAGTGATTCCCGGGACAGGGGATTTGGCTACACCTTC.

This clone appeared a single time. V gene TRBV18 combines with J gene TRBJ1-5; a weak D match, TRBD1 (5 bases). Trimming took off 3 bases at V and 11 bases at J, with 11 bases between the two ends. Germline V gene sequence: CDR1 KGHSH, CDR2 LQKENI. The length of the CDR3 is 12 residues. The chain's CDR3 is CASSPQQGTQHF. CDR3 coding DNA: TGTGCCAGCTCACCTCAGCAGGGAACCCAGCATTTT.

The chain recombines TRBV7-2 with TRBJ2-2; TRBD2 might be the D (5 bases). Germline assignment: CDR1 SGHTA and CDR2 FQGNSA. The V end was cut by 1 base, the J end by 1 base, with 10 bases between. There are 16 residues in the CDR3. The CDR3 DNA reads as TGTGCCAGCAGCTTAGTGAGTAGCGTGAACACCGGGGAGCTGTTTTTT. This encodes CASSLVSSVNTGELFF.

The chain recombines TRBV11-3 with TRBJ2-1; 8 bases fit TRBD2. The V gene end was trimmed by 2 bases and the J gene end by 2 bases; junction bases not matched to a gene: 2. CDR1 is SGHNT and CDR2 is YENEEA in the germline V gene. The CDR3 consists of 15 residues. The CDR3 here is CASSLTGGPYNEQFF. For the CDR3, the DNA is TGTGCCAGCAGCTTAACGGGGGGGCCCTACAATGAGCAGTTCTTC.

The chain couples TRBV27 to TRBJ2-3, with D possibly TRBD1 on 5 matching bases. Trimming stripped 7 bases from V and 4 bases from J, with 15 bases between. Germline V gene sequence: CDR1 MNHEY, CDR2 SMNVEV (reference sequence). This CDR3 has 14 amino acids. The CDR3 DNA reads TGTGCCAGCAACCACCAGGGTTTTGCAGATACGCAGTATTTT. Its translation: CASNHQGFADTQYF.

The genes are TRBV19 and TRBJ1-5, with D unclear. Germline V CDR1 and CDR2: LNHDA, SQIVND (reference sequence). Trimming removed 3 bases from V and 5 bases from J, with 14 bases in between. There are 15 residues in the CDR3. The CDR3 nucleotides are TGTGCCAGTAGTATCCAGCCTAACCCCCATCAGCCCCAGCATTTT. It translates to CASSIQPNPHQPQHF.

This chain connects TRBV6-5 to TRBJ2-5; D is perhaps TRBD1 (6 bases). V was shortened by 4 bases and J by 2 bases, with 14 bases between the two germline ends. In germline, CDR1 is MNHEY, CDR2 SVGAGI. This CDR3 has 15 amino acids. The CDR3 here is CASSSKGQFQETQYF. Written as DNA, the CDR3 is TGTGCCAGCAGTTCCAAAGGACAGTTTCAAGAGACCCAGTACTTC.

This clone was observed a few times. The V and J genes are TRBV28 and TRBJ1-6; D unclear. There are 10 residues in the CDR3. V was trimmed by 8 bases and J by 9 bases, leaving 5 bases between them. In germline, CDR1 is MDHEN, CDR2 SYDVKM. CDR3 sequence: CASGGSPLHF. CDR3 coding DNA: TGTGCCAGCGGTGGTTCACCCCTCCACTTT.

The V call is TRBV20-1, the J call TRBJ2-7; D unclear. Germline V gene lookup returns CDR1 DFQATT and CDR2 SNEGSKA (reference sequence). The CDR3 spans 11 residues. V was pared by 3 bases and J by 4 bases, with 7 bases between. CDR3 nucleotide sequence: TGCAGTGCTAGTGATATTTACGAGCAGTACGTC. Its protein product is CSASDIYEQYV.

The J gene is TRBJ2-1, the V gene TRBV10-2, with 8 positions matching TRBD2. This CDR3 has 14 amino acids. The ends lost 7 bases at V and 5 bases at J; junction bases unmatched: 7. Per the germline V gene, CDR1 is WSHSY and CDR2 is SAAADI. DNA of the CDR3: TGCGCCAGCAATATCCAGCGGGGGCACAATGAGCAGTTCTTC. It encodes CASNIQRGHNEQFF.

The V and J genes are TRBV5-1 and TRBJ2-7; TRBD1 aligns across 11 bases. The CDR3 contains 15 residues. Germline CDR1 and CDR2: SGHRS and YFSETQ. V was pared by 4 bases and J by 3 bases, with 6 bases of the junction left unmatched. DNA for the CDR3: TGCGCCAGCAGCAAGGGACAGGGGGATTTCTACGAGCAGTACGTC. It codes for CASSKGQGDFYEQYV.